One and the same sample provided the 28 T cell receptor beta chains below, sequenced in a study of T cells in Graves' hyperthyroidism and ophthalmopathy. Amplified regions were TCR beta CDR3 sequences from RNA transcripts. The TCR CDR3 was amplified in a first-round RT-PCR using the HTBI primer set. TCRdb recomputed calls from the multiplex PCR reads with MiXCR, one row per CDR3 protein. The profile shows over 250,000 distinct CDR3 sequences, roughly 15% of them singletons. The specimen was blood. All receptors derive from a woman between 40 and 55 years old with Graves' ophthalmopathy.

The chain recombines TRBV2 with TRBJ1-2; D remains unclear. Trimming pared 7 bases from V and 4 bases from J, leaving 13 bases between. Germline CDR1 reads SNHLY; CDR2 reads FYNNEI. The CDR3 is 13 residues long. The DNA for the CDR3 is TGTGCCAGCAATGGGTGGCAGACCTATGGCTACACCTTC. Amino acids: CASNGWQTYGYTF.

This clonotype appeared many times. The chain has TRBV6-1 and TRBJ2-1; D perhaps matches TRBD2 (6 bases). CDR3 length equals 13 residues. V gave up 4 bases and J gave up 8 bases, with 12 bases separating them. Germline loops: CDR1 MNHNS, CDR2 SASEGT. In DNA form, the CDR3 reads TGTGCCAGCAGTGGGGTCTGGGGGGATGAGCAGTTCTTC. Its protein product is CASSGVWGDEQFF.

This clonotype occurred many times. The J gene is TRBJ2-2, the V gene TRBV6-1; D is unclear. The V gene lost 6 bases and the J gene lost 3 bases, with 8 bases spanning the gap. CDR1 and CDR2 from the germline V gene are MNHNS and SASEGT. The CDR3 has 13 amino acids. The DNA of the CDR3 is TGTGCCAGCAGCCCCCAGTACACCGGGGAGCTGTTTTTT. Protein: CASSPQYTGELFF.

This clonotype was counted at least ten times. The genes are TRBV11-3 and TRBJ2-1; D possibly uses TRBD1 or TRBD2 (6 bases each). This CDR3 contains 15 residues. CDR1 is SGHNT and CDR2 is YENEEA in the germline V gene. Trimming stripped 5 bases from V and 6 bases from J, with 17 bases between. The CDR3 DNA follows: TGTGCCAGCAGCCCCAGGGGTATCGGGAGCAATGAGCAGTTCTTC. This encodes CASSPRGIGSNEQFF. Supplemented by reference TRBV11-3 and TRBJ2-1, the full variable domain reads EAGVVQSPRYKIIEKKQPVAFWCNPISGHNTLYWYLQNLGQGPELLIRYENEEAVDDSQLPKDRFSAERLKGVDSTLKIQPAELGDSAVYLCASSPRGIGSNEQFFGPGTRLTVL.

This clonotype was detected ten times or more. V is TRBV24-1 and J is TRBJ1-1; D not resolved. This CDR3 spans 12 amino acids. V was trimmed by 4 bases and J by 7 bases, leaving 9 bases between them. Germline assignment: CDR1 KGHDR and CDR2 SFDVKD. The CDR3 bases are TGTGCCACCAGTGACGGATTGGGTGAAGCTTTCTTT. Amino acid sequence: CATSDGLGEAFF.

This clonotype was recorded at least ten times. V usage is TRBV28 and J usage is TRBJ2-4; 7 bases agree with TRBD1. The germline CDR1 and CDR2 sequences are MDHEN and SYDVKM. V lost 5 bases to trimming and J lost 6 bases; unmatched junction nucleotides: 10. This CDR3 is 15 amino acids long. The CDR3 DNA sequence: TGTGCCAGCAGTCCCAGACAGGGTTATAGAAACATTCAGTACTTC. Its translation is CASSPRQGYRNIQYF.

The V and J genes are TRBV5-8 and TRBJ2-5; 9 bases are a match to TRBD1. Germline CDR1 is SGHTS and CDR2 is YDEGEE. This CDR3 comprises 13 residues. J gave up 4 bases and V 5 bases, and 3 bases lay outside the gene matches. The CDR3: CASSKQGAETQYF. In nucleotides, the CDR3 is TGTGCCAGCAGTAAACAGGGGGCAGAGACCCAGTACTTC.

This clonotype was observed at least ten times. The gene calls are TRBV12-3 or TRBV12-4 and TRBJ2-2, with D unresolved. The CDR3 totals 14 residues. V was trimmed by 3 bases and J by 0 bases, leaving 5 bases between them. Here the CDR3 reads CASSLNANTGELFF. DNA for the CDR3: TGTGCCAGCAGTTTGAACGCGAACACCGGGGAGCTGTTTTTT.

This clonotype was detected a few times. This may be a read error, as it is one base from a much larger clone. This chain's CDR3 is CASSSVRGGTEAFF. CDR3 nucleotide sequence: TGTGCCAGCAGCTCAGTCAGGGGGGGCACTGAAGCTTTCTTT. The chain uses TRBV7-9 and TRBJ1-1; 7 bases align to TRBD1. V lost 4 bases to trimming and J lost 4 bases; unmatched junction nucleotides: 6. This CDR3 spans 14 amino acids. Germline V gene sequence: CDR1 SEHNR, CDR2 FQNEAQ (reference sequence).

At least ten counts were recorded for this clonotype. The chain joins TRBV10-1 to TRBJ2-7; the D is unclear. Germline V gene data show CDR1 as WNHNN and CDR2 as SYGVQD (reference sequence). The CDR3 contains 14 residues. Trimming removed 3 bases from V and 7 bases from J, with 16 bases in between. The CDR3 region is CASSDRDGWGEQYF. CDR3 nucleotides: TGCGCCAGCAGTGACCGAGACGGCTGGGGAGAGCAGTACTTC.

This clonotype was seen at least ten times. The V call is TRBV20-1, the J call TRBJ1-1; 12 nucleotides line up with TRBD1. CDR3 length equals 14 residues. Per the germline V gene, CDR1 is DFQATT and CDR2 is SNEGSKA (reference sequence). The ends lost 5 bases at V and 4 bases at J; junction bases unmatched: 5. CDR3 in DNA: TGCAGTGCTGGGACAGGGGGCTTGGGCACTGAAGCTTTCTTT. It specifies CSAGTGGLGTEAFF.

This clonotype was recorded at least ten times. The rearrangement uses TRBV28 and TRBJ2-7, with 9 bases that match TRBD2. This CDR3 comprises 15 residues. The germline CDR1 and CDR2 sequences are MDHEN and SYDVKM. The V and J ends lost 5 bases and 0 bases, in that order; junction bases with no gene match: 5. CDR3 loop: CASSLSGRSSYEQYF. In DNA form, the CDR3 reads TGTGCCAGCAGTCTTAGCGGGAGAAGCTCCTACGAGCAGTACTTC.

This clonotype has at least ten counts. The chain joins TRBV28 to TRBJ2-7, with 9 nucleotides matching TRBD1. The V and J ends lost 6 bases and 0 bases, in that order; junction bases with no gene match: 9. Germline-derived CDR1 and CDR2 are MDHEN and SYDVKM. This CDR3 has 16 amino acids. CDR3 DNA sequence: TGTGCCAGCAGCACACAGGGGGCCCCTTCCTCCTACGAGCAGTACTTC. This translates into CASSTQGAPSSYEQYF.

In nucleotides, the CDR3 is TGCAGTGCTTTAAGAAACACCGGGACAGGGTTATGGGAGCAGTACTTC. Translation: CSALRNTGTGLWEQYF. The chain carries TRBV20-1 and TRBJ2-7, with TRBD1 matching 9 bases. V was pared by 5 bases and J by 7 bases, with 18 bases of the junction left unmatched. The length of the CDR3 is 16 residues. Germline V gene sequence: CDR1 DFQATT, CDR2 SNEGSKA (reference sequence).

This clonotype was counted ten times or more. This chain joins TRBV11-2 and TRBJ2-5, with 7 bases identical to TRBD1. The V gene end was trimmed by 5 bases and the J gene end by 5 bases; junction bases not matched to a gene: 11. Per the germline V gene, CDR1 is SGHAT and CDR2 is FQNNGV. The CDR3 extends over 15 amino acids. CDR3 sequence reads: CASSQRTGGRETQYF. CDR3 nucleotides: TGTGCCAGCAGCCAACGGACAGGCGGAAGGGAGACCCAGTACTTC.

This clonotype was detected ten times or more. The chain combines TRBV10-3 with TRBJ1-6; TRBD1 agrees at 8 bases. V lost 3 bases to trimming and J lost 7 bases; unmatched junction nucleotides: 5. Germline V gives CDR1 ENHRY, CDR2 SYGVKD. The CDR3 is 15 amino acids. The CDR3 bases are TGTGCCATCAGTGATCGAACAGGGGGGAATTCACCCCTCCACTTT. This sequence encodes CAISDRTGGNSPLHF.

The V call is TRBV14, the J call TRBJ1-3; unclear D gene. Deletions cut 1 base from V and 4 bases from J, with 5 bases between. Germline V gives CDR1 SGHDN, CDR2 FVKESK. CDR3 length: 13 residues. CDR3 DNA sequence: TGTGCCAGCAGCCAAGTTCTAGGAAACACCATATATTTT. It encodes CASSQVLGNTIYF.

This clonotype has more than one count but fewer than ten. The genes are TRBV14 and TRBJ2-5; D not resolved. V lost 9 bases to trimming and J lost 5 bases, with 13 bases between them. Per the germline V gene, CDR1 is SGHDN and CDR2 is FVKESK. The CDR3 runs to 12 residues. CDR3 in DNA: TGTGCCAGTAGCAAAGCAAGGGAGACCCAGTACTTC. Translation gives CASSKARETQYF. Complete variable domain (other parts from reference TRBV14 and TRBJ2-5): EAGVTQFPSHSVIEKGQTVTLRCDPISGHDNLYWYRRVMGKEIKFLLHFVKESKQDESGMPNNRFLAERTGGTYSTLKVQPAELEDSGVYFCASSKARETQYFGPGTRLLVL.

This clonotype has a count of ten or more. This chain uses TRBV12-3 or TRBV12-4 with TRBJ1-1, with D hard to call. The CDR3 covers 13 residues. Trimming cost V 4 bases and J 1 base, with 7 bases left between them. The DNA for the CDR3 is TGTGCCAGCAGTTCCCCGGGGAACACTGAAGCTTTCTTT. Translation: CASSSPGNTEAFF.

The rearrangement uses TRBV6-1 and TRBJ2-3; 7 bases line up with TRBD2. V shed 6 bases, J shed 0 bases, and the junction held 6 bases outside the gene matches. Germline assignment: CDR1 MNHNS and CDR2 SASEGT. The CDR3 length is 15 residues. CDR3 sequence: CASRSARGSTDTQYF. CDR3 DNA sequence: TGTGCCAGCAGGTCTGCGCGGGGGAGCACAGATACGCAGTATTTT.

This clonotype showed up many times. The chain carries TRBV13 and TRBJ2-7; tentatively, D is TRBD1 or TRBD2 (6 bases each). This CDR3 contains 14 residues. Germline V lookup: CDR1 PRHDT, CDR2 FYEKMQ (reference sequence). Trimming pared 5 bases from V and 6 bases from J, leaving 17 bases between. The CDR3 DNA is TGTGCCAGCAGCCCTGAGAGGGGGGCTGCCGAGCAGTACTTC. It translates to CASSPERGAAEQYF.

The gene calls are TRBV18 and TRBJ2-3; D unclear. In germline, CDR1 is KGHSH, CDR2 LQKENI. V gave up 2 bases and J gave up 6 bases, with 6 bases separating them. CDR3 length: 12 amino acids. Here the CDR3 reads CASSPVGDTQYF. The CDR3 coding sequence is TGTGCCAGCTCACCAGTTGGGGATACGCAGTATTTT.

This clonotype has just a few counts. DNA for the CDR3: TGTGCCAGCAGTTCGGTCCTCCTCGGCTACACCTTC. Translating gives CASSSVLLGYTF. The chain has TRBV28 and TRBJ1-2; D gene unclear. Trimming shortened V by 4 bases and J by 8 bases, and 11 bases separated the two germline ends. This CDR3 has 12 amino acids. Germline V CDR1 and CDR2: MDHEN, SYDVKM.

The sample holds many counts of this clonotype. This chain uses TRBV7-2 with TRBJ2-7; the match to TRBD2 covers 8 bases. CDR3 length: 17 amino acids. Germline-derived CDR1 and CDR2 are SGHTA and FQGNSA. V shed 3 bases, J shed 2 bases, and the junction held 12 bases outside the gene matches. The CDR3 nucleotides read TGTGCCAGCAGCTTCAGCCGGGGGGGTAGGCCAACCTACGAGCAGTACTTC. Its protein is CASSFSRGGRPTYEQYF.

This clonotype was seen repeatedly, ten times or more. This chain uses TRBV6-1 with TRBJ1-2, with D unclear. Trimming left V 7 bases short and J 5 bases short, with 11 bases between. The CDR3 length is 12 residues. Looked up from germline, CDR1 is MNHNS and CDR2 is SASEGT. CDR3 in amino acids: CASTNYLYGYTF. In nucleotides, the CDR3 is TGTGCCAGCACTAACTATCTTTATGGCTACACCTTC.

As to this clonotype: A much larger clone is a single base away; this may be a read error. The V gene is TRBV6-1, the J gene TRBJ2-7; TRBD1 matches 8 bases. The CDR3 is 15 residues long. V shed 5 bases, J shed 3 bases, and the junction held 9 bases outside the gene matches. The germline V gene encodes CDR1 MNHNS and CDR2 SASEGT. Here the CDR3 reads CASSHVRTGRYEQYF. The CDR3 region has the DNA TGTGCCAGCAGTCACGTTAGGACAGGGCGCTACGAGCAGTACTTC.

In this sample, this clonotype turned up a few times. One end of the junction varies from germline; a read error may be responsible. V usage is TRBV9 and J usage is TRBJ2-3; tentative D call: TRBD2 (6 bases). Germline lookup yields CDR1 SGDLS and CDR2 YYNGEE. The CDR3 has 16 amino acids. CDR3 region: CASSPRTGLGTGTQYF. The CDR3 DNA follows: TGTGCCAGCAGCCCCCGTACGGGACTTGGCACAGGTACGCAGTATTTT.

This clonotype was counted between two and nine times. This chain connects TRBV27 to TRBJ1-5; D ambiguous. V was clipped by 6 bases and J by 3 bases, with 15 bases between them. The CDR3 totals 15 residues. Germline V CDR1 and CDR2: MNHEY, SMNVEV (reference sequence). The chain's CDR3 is CASSQEGDPNQPQHF. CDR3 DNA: TGTGCCAGCAGCCAGGAGGGCGACCCCAATCAGCCCCAGCATTTT.